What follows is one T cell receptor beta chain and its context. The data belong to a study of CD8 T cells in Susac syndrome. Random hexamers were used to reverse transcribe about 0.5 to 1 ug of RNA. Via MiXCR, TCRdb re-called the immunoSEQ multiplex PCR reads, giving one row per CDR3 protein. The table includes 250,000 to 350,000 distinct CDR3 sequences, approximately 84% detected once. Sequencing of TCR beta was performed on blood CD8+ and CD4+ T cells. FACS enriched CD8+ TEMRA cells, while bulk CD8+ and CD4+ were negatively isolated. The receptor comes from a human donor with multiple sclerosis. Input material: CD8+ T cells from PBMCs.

CDR3 sequence reads: CASSPLGEMLNTEAFF. The DNA for the CDR3 is TGTGCCAGCAGTCCCCTGGGCGAAATGTTGAACACTGAAGCTTTCTTT. V is TRBV28 and J is TRBJ1-1; D is undetermined. Trimming took 5 bases from V and 0 from J, leaving 16 bases between them. From germline, CDR1 is MDHEN and CDR2 SYDVKM. The CDR3 is 16 residues long.